This TCR beta chain was sequenced for a study of Ad26.COV2.S vaccination and SARS-CoV-2 variants. On the study more broadly: COV1001, an Ad26.COV2.S trial, supplied this vaccine-arm donor.

The CDR3 extends over 14 amino acids. V dropped 7 bases and J dropped 0 bases, with 13 bases sitting between them. Germline V gives CDR1 MNHEY, CDR2 SVGAGI. The protocol was immunoSEQ multiplex PCR, while the TCRdb copy is restricted to in-frame clones and leaves out a portion. This sample has some 500,000 clones, with 89% found just once. Indicated treatment: some 20 received Ad26.COV2.S at low or high dose, single or two shots; several received placebo; per-sample allocation not given. Sampling happened 63 days after the first vaccine or placebo injection. This chain joins TRBV6-5 and TRBJ2-7; D may correspond to TRBD1 or TRBD2 (5 bases each). The sample in question was peripheral blood, obtained in a trial of Ad26.COV2.S vaccine versus placebo. This TCR was sampled from a person between 18 and 65 years old who received the Ad26.COV2.S COVID-19 vaccine or a placebo. CDR3 amino acids: CASMGPGASYEQYF. The CDR3 region has the DNA TGTGCCAGCATGGGGCCCGGGGCCTCCTACGAGCAGTACTTC.